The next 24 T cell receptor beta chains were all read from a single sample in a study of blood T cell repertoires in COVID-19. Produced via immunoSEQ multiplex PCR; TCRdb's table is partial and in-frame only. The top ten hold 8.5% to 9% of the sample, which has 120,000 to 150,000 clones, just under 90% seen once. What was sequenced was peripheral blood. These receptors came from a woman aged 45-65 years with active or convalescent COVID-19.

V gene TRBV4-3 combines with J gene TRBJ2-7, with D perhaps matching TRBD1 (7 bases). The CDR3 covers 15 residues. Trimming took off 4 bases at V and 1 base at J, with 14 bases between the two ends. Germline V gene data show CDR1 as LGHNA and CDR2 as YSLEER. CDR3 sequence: CASSPSRGVSYEQYF. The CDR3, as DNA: TGCGCCAGCAGCCCCTCCAGGGGGGTATCCTACGAGCAGTACTTC.

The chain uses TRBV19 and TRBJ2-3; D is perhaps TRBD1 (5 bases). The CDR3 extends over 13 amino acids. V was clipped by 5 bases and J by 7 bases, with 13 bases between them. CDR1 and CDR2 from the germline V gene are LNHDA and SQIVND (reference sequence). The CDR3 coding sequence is TGTGCCAGTAGTCCCCAAGGGGTGAATACGCAGTATTTT. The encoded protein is CASSPQGVNTQYF.

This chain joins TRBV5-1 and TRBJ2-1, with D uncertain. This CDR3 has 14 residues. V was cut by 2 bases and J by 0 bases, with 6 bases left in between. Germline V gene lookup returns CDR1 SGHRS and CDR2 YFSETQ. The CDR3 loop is CASSFESSYNEQFF. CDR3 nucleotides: TGCGCCAGCAGCTTTGAGAGCTCCTACAATGAGCAGTTCTTC.

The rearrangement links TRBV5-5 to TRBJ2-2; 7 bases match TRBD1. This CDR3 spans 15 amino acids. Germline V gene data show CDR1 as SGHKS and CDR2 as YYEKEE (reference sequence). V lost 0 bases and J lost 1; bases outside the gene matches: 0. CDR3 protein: CASSLGQGNTGELFF. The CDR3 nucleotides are TGTGCCAGCAGCTTGGGACAGGGGAACACCGGGGAGCTGTTTTTT.

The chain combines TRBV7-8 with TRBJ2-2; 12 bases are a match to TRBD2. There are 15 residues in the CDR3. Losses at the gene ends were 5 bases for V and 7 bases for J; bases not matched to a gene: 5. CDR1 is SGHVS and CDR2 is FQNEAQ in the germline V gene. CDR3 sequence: CASSRLAGVGGELFF. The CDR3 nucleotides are TGTGCCAGCAGCCGACTAGCGGGAGTAGGCGGGGAGCTGTTTTTT.

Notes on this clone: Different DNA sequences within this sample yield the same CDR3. DNA of the CDR3: TGTGCCAGCAGCCCGCGGGGGGGATTAACAGATACGCAGTATTTT. It codes for CASSPRGGLTDTQYF. The genes are TRBV3-1 (or the pseudogene TRBV3-2) and TRBJ2-3, with 9 bases identical to TRBD2. CDR3 length equals 15 residues. V gave up 4 bases and J gave up 3 bases; unmatched junction bases: 5. Per the germline V gene, CDR1 is LGHDT and CDR2 is YNNKEL (reference sequence).

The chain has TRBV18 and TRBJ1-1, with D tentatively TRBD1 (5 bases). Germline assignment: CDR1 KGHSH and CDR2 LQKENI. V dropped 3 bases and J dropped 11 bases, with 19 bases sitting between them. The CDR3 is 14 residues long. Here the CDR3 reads CASSPINGRAGAFF. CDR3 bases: TGTGCCAGCTCACCCATTAACGGCAGGGCTGGCGCTTTCTTT.

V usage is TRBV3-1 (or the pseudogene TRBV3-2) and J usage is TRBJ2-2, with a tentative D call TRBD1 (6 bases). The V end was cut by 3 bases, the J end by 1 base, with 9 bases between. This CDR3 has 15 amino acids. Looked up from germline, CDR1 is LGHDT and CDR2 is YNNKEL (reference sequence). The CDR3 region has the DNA TGTGCCAGCAGCCATGGACAGTTGAACACCGGGGAGCTGTTTTTT. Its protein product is CASSHGQLNTGELFF.

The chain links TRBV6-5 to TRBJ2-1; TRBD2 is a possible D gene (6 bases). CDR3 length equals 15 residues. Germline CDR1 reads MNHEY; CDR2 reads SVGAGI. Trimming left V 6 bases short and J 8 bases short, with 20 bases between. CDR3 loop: CASSPPGLGLDEQFF. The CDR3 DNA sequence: TGTGCCAGCAGCCCCCCGGGACTTGGACTCGATGAGCAGTTCTTC.

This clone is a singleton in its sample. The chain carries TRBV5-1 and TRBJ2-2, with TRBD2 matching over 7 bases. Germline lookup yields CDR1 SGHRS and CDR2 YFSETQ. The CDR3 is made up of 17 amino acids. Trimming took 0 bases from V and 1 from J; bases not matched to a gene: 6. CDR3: CASSLARGVGNTGELFF. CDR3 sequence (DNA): TGCGCCAGCAGCTTGGCCCGGGGGGTAGGGAACACCGGGGAGCTGTTTTTT.

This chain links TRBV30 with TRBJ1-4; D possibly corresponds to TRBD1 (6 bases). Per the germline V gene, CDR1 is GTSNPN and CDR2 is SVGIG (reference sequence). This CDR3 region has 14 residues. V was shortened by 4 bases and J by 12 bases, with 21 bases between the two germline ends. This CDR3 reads CAWKRGAEYRELFF. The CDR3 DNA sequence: TGTGCCTGGAAGCGGGGGGCCGAATACAGAGAACTGTTTTTT.

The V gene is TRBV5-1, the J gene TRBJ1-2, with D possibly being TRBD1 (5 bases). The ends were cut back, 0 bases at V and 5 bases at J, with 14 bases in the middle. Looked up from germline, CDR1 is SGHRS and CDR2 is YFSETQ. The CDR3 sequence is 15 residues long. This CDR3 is CASSLGQGNDYGYTF. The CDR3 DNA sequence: TGCGCCAGCAGCTTGGGCCAGGGTAACGATTATGGCTACACCTTC. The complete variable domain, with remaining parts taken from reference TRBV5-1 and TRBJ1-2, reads KAGVTQTPRYLIKTRGQQVTLSCSPISGHRSVSWYQQTPGQGLQFLFEYFSETQRNKGNFPGRFSGRQFSNSRSEMNVSTLELGDSALYLCASSLGQGNDYGYTFGSGTRLTVV.

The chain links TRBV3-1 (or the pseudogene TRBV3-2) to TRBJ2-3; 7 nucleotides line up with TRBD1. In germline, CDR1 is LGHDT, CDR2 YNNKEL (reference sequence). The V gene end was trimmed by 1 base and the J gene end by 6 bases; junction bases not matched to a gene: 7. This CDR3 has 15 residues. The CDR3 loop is CASSQGGTARDTQYF. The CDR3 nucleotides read TGTGCCAGCAGCCAAGGGGGGACAGCTAGGGATACGCAGTATTTT.

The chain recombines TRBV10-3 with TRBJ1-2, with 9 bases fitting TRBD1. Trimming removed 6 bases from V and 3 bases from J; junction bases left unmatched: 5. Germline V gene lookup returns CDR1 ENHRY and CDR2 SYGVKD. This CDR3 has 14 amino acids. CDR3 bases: TGTGCCATCAGCCAAGACAGGGGGGACTATGGCTACACCTTC. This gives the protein CAISQDRGDYGYTF.

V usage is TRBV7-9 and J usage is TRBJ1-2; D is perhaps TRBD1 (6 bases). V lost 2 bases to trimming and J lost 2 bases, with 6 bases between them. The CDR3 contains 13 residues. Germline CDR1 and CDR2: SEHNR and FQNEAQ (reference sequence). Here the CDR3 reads CASSLQGNYGYTF. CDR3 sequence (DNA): TGTGCCAGCAGCTTACAGGGGAACTATGGCTACACCTTC.

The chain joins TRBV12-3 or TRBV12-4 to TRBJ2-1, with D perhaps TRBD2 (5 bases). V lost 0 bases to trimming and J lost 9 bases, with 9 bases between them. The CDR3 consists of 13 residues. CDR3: CASSLAGEGEQFF. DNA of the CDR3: TGTGCCAGCAGTTTAGCGGGAGAGGGTGAGCAGTTCTTC.

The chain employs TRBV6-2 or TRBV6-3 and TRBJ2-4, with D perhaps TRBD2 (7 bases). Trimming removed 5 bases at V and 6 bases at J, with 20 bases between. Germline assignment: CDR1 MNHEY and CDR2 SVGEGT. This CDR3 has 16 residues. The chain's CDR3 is CASSPLGGGQVNIQYF. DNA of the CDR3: TGTGCCAGCAGTCCCCTGGGGGGGGGCCAGGTAAACATTCAGTACTTC.

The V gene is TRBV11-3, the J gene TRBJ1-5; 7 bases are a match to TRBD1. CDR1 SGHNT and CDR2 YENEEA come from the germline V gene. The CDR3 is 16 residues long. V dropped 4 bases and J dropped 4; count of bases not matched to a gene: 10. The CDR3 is CASSWRATGDNQPQHF. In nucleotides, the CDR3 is TGTGCCAGCAGCTGGCGAGCCACAGGGGATAATCAGCCCCAGCATTTT. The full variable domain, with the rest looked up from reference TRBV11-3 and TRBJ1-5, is EAGVVQSPRYKIIEKKQPVAFWCNPISGHNTLYWYLQNLGQGPELLIRYENEEAVDDSQLPKDRFSAERLKGVDSTLKIQPAELGDSAVYLCASSWRATGDNQPQHFGDGTRLSIL.

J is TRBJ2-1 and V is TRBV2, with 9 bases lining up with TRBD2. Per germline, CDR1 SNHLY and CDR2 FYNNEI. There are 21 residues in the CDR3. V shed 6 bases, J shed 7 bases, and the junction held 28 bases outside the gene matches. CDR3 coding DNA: TGTGCCAGCAGCCGAACTAGGGGGACCAGGCCGCGGGAGGGCGGTGTGAATGAGCAGTTCTTC. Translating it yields CASSRTRGTRPREGGVNEQFF. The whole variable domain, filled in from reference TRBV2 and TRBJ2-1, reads EPEVTQTPSHQVTQMGQEVILRCVPISNHLYFYWYRQILGQKVEFLVSFYNNEISEKSEIFDDQFSVERPDGSNFTLKIRSTKLEDSAMYFCASSRTRGTRPREGGVNEQFFGPGTRLTVL.

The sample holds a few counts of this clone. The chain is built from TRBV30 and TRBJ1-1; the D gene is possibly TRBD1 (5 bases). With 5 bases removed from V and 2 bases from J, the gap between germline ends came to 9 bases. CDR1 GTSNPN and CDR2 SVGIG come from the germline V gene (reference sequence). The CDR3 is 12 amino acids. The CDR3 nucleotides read TGTGCCTGGGGGCAGGGAAACACTGAAGCTTTCTTT. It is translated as CAWGQGNTEAFF.

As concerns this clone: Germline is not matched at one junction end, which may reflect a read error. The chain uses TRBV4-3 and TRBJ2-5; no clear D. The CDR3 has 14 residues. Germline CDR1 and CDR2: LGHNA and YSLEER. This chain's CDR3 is CASSQVLNPETQYF. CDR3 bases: TGCGCCAGCAGTCAAGTACTGAACCCCGAGACCCAGTACTTC.

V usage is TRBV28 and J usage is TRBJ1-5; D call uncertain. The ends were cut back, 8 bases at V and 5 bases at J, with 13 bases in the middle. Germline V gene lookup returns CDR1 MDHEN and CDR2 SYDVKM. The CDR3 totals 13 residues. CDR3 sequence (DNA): TGTGCCAGCGTAACCCTAGTTGATCAGCCCCAGCATTTT. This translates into CASVTLVDQPQHF. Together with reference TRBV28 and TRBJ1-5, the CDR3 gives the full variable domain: DVKVTQSSRYLVKRTGEKVFLECVQDMDHENMFWYRQDPGLGLRLIYFSYDVKMKEKGDIPEGYSVSREKKERFSLILESASTNQTSMYLCASVTLVDQPQHFGDGTRLSIL.

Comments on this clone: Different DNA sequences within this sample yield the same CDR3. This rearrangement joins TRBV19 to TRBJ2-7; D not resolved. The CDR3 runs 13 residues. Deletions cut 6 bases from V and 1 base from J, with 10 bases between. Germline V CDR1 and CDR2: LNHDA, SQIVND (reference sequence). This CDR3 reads CASSRSGSYEQYF. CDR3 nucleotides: TGTGCCAGTAGCCGATCGGGTTCCTACGAGCAGTACTTC.

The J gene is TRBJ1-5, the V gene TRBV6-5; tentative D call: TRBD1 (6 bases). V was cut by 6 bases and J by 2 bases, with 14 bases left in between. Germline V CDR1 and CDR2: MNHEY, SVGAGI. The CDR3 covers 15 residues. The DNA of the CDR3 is TGTGCCAGCAGGCAACAGGGAGAGGGCAATCAGCCCCAGCATTTT. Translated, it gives CASRQQGEGNQPQHF.